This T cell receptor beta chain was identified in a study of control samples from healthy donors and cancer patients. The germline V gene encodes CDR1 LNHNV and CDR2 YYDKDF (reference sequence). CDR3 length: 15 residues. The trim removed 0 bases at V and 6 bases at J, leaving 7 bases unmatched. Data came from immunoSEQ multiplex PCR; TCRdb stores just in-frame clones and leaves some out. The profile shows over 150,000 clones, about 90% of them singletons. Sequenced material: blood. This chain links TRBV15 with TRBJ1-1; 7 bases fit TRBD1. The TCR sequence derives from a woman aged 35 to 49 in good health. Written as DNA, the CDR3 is TGTGCCACCAGCAGAGAGACAGGGATGAGGGCTGAAGCTTTCTTT. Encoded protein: CATSRETGMRAEAFF.